This is a list of T cell receptor beta chains from one sample in a study of blood T cell repertoires in COVID-19. The protocol was immunoSEQ multiplex PCR, while the TCRdb copy is restricted to in-frame clones and leaves out a portion. The table has roughly 140,000 clones, roughly 90% seen once. Sequenced: peripheral blood. The source is a human donor in a cohort sampled during active COVID-19. Each CDR3 is given with its conserved first and last residue. The D gene is left open where the match is weak. Clone size, where shown, is once, few, many, or a class for clones that have expanded.

V	J	size	D	DNA	CDR3
TRBV6-6	TRBJ2-7	-	-	TGTGCCAGCGGAAAACTAACCTACGAGCAGTACTTC	CASGKLTYEQYF
TRBV7-9	TRBJ2-1	-	TRBD2	TGTGCCAGCAGCTCAGGACTAGCGGCATACAATGAGCAGTTCTTC	CASSSGLAAYNEQFF
TRBV7-9	TRBJ1-2	once	TRBD1	TGTGCCAGCAGCTCGCCGGGACAGGAAATCTCTACGCCTATTGTAGGCTACACCTTC	CASSSPGQEISTPIVGYTF
TRBV5-5	TRBJ2-5	-	-	TGTGCCAGCAGCCATTCCCCGGTGAAGGAGACCCAGTACTTC	CASSHSPVKETQYF
TRBV7-2	TRBJ2-7	-	TRBD2	TGTGCCAGCAGCTCTCGCAAACAGGGACTAGCGGGATCCTACGAGCAGTACTTC	CASSSRKQGLAGSYEQYF
TRBV27	TRBJ2-1	-	-	TGTGCCAGCAGTTCCATCAGCCAGGGGAGTTACAATGAGCAGTTCTTC	CASSSISQGSYNEQFF
TRBV3-1/TRBV3-2	TRBJ1-2	few	-	TGTGCCAGCAGAGACTCGATGCTAGATGGCTACACCTTC	CASRDSMLDGYTF
TRBV5-5	TRBJ1-5	-	TRBD1	TGTGCCAGCAGCTCTCAGGGGGCTGGCAATCAGCCCCAGCATTTT	CASSSQGAGNQPQHF
TRBV7-9	TRBJ2-5	once	TRBD2	TGTGCCAGCAGCCGCACCGGGACTAGGCAAGAGACCCAGTACTTC	CASSRTGTRQETQYF
TRBV7-8	TRBJ2-1	-	TRBD2	TGTGCCAGCAGCTTAAAGACTAGCGGGTACAATGAGCAGTTCTTC	CASSLKTSGYNEQFF
TRBV27	TRBJ1-2	-	-	TGTGCCAGCAGCCCTCAGGGGCCCTATGGCTACACCTTC	CASSPQGPYGYTF
TRBV5-4	TRBJ1-4	-	TRBD1	TGTGCCAGCAGTCGAACAGGGGTTAATGAAAAACTGTTTTTT	CASSRTGVNEKLFF
TRBV14	TRBJ1-1	-	TRBD1	TGTGCCAGCAGCCAAGATTTAGGACAGGGGGGCACTGAAGCTTTCTTT	CASSQDLGQGGTEAFF
TRBV7-2	TRBJ2-5	-	TRBD2	TGTGCCAGCAGCTTAGATGGGGGGGGATTCCAAGAGACCCAGTACTTC	CASSLDGGGFQETQYF
TRBV11-2	TRBJ2-1	-	TRBD2	TGTGCCAGCACCGCGGGGGGCTCCTACAATGAGCAGTTCTTC	CASTAGGSYNEQFF
TRBV30	TRBJ2-3	-	TRBD2	TGTGCCTGGAGTGGGCTAGCGGGAGCGGTAGATACGCAGTATTTT	CAWSGLAGAVDTQYF
TRBV5-1	TRBJ2-1	-	TRBD2	TGCGCCAGCAGTCCAGAGATTAGCGGGAGTTTTGACAATGAGCAGTTCTTC	CASSPEISGSFDNEQFF
TRBV7-9	TRBJ2-2	-	-	TGTGCCAGCAGCTTAGTGGCGGGATACACCGGGGAGCTGTTTTTT	CASSLVAGYTGELFF
TRBV30	TRBJ2-7	-	-	TGTGCCTGGAGTGTGGCAGCGGCACTCGGGCAGTACTTC	CAWSVAAALGQYF
TRBV27	TRBJ2-2	-	-	TGTGCCAGCAGTTTATCGCGCACCGGGGAGCTGTTTTTT	CASSLSRTGELFF
TRBV3-1/TRBV3-2	TRBJ2-7	-	TRBD1	TGTGCCAGTTCCTCCCGGGACAGGGGGGTCTACGAGCAGTACTTC	CASSSRDRGVYEQYF
TRBV29-1	TRBJ1-1	-	-	TGCAGCGTTGGGGAATTTGGCAGGGGGAACACTGAAGCTTTCTTT	CSVGEFGRGNTEAFF
TRBV6-6	TRBJ1-2	once	-	TGTGCCAGCAGCTCAGGGTCGTGGTATGGCTACACCTTC	CASSSGSWYGYTF
TRBV5-1	TRBJ2-1	-	TRBD2	TGCGCCAGCAGCTTGGCGAGTACTAGCGGGGGGGACAATGAGCAGTTCTTC	CASSLASTSGGDNEQFF
TRBV4-2	TRBJ2-5	-	-	TGTGCCAGCAGCCAATGGGACAACCAAGAGACCCAGTACTTC	CASSQWDNQETQYF
TRBV3-1/TRBV3-2	TRBJ1-5	few	-	TGTGCCAGCAGCCAAGAACAGGCCGTTAATCAGCCCCAGCATTTT	CASSQEQAVNQPQHF
TRBV30	TRBJ1-2	-	-	TGTGCCTGGAGTTTCACAGGCTATGGCTACACCTTC	CAWSFTGYGYTF
TRBV4-3	TRBJ1-2	-	-	TGCGCCAGCAGCCAAGCGAGATACGACTATGGCTACACCTTC	CASSQARYDYGYTF
TRBV5-1	TRBJ1-2	-	-	TGCGCCAGCAGCTTGGAGGGAGGTTGGAACTATGGCTACACCTTC	CASSLEGGWNYGYTF
TRBV4-2	TRBJ2-5	-	TRBD1	TGTGCCAGCAGCCGGGGACAGGAGGAAGAGACCCAGTACTTC	CASSRGQEEETQYF
TRBV6-4	TRBJ2-1	-	-	TGTGCCAGGCTACATACAGGGAACAATGAGCAGTTCTTC	CARLHTGNNEQFF
TRBV7-9	TRBJ1-3	-	-	TGTGCCAGCAGCCAGCCGGGGGACGGAAGGTACGGTGGAAACACCATATATTTT	CASSQPGDGRYGGNTIYF
TRBV6-2/TRBV6-3	TRBJ2-2	-	TRBD1	TGTGCCAGCAGTTACACCGGGACAGGGAACACCGGGGAGCTGTTTTTT	CASSYTGTGNTGELFF
TRBV11-1	TRBJ2-5	-	-	TGTGCCAGCAGCCCAAGGACTCAACGCCAAGAGACCCAGTACTTC	CASSPRTQRQETQYF
TRBV9	TRBJ2-3	-	TRBD2	TGTGCCAGCAGCGGACAGACTAGCCTTAGCACAGATACGCAGTATTTT	CASSGQTSLSTDTQYF
TRBV28	TRBJ1-4	-	-	TGTGCCAGCATGACGACAGGTACTAATGAAAAACTGTTTTTT	CASMTTGTNEKLFF
TRBV24-1	TRBJ2-5	-	TRBD1	TGTGCCACCAGTGATTCCGGACAGGGCCAAGAGACCCAGTACTTC	CATSDSGQGQETQYF
TRBV28	TRBJ2-4	-	-	TGTGCCAGCAGTTTTTTCGGGGGGCGGGGAAACATTCAGTACTTC	CASSFFGGRGNIQYF
TRBV5-5	TRBJ2-3	once	-	TGTGCCAGCAGCGGGGCCTGGACAGGCACAGATACGCAGTATTTT	CASSGAWTGTDTQYF
TRBV28	TRBJ2-5	-	-	TGTGCCAGCAGCGCCGGGGGGCCCCAAGAGACCCAGTACTTC	CASSAGGPQETQYF
TRBV5-5	TRBJ2-3	-	TRBD2	TGTGCCAGCAGCTTGGTACTAGCGGGGGCCCCAGGCATGCAGTATTTT	CASSLVLAGAPGMQYF
TRBV4-2	TRBJ2-1	-	-	TGTGCCAGCAGCCATCGGCAGGGAGGCCCCAATGAGCAGTTCTTC	CASSHRQGGPNEQFF
TRBV11-2	TRBJ1-2	-	TRBD1	TGTGCCAGCAGCTCACGGACAGGTCTCTACTATGGCTACACCTTC	CASSSRTGLYYGYTF
TRBV27	TRBJ2-7	-	-	TGTGCCAGCAGCCCTAAGGGGGTGGACGAGCAGTACTTC	CASSPKGVDEQYF
TRBV7-9	TRBJ2-7	few	-	TGTGCCAGCAGCTTAGGGACAGTCTACGAGCAGTACTTC	CASSLGTVYEQYF
TRBV7-2	TRBJ1-1	once	-	TGTGCCAGCAGCACAACAGGGATTGAAGCTTTCTTT	CASSTTGIEAFF
TRBV9	TRBJ2-7	once	-	TGTGCCAGCAGCCCCCATGTTAGCGGCTCCTACGAGCAGTACTTC	CASSPHVSGSYEQYF
TRBV6-6	TRBJ1-1	-	-	TGTGCCAGCACTCGACAGGTGTTGACTGAAGCTTTCTTT	CASTRQVLTEAFF
TRBV7-2	TRBJ2-3	-	TRBD2	TGTGCCAGCAGCTTAGGCGGGGGGCGGGCGAGCACAGATACGCAGTATTTT	CASSLGGGRASTDTQYF